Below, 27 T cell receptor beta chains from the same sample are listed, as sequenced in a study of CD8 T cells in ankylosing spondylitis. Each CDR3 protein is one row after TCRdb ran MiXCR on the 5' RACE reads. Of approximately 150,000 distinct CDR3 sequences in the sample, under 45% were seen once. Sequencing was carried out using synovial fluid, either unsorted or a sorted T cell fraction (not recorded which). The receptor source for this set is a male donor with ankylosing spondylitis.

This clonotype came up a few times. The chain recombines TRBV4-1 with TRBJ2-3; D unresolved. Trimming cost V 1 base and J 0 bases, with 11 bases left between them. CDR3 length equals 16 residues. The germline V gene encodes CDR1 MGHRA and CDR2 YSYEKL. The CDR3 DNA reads TGCGCCAGCAGCCAAGTGCAAGGTGGGAGCACAGATACGCAGTATTTT. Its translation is CASSQVQGGSTDTQYF.

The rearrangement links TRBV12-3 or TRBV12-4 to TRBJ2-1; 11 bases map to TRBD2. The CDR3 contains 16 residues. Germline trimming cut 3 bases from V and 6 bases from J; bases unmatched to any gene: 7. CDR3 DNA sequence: TGTGCCAGCAGTTTCTCACTAGCGGGGGAATCCAATGAGCAGTTCTTC. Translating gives CASSFSLAGESNEQFF.

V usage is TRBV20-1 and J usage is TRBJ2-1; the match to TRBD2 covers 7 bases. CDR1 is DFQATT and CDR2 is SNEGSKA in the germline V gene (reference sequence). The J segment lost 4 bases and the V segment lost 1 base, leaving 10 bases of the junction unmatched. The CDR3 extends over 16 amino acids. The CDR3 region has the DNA TGCAGTGCTAGAGTAATAGACAGCGGGGATTACAATGAGCAGTTCTTC. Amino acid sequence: CSARVIDSGDYNEQFF.

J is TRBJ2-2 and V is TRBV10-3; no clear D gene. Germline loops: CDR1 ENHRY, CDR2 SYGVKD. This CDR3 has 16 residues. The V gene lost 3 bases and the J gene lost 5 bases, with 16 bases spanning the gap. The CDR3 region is CAISDREATGTGELFF. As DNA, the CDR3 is TGTGCCATCAGTGACCGTGAAGCCACTGGGACCGGGGAGCTGTTTTTT.

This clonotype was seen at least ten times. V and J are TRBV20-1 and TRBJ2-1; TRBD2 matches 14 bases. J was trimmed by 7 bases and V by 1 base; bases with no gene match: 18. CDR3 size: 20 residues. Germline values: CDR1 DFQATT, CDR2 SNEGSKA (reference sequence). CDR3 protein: CSARAPLGLAGGTTGNEQFF. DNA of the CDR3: TGCAGTGCTAGAGCCCCCCTTGGACTAGCGGGAGGTACGACTGGGAATGAGCAGTTCTTC.

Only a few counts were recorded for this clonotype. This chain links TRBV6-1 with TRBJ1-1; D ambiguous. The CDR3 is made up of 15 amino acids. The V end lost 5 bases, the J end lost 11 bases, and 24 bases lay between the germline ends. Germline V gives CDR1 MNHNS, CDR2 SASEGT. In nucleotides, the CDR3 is TGTGCCAGCAGTAGTCCAGTCGATAGTGCCAGCGACGCTTTCTTT. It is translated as CASSSPVDSASDAFF.

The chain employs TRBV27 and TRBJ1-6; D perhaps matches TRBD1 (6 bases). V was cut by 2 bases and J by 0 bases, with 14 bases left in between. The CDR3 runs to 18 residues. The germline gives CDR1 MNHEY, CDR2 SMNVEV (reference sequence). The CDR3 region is CASSLTRGFSSYNSPLHF. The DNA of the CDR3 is TGTGCCAGCAGTTTAACAAGGGGGTTTAGCTCCTATAATTCACCCCTCCACTTT.

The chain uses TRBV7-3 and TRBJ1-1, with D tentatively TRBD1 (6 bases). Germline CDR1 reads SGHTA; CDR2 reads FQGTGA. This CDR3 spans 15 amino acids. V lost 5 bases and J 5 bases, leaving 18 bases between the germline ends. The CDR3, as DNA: TGTGCCAGCAGCCCCCAAGGGGGAGGGCGGACTGAAGCTTTCTTT. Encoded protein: CASSPQGGGRTEAFF.

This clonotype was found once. The CDR3 DNA reads TGTGCCAGCAGCTTAACCAACAGGAACTCCTACGAGCAGTACTTC. Its protein is CASSLTNRNSYEQYF. This chain links TRBV7-9 with TRBJ2-7; a weak D match, TRBD1 (5 bases). Trimming cost V 2 bases and J 0 bases, with 11 bases left between them. This CDR3 has 15 residues. Germline V gene data show CDR1 as SEHNR and CDR2 as FQNEAQ (reference sequence). Full variable domain (rest looked up from reference TRBV7-9 and TRBJ2-7): DTGVSQNPRHKITKRGQNVTFRCDPISEHNRLYWYRQTLGQGPEFLTYFQNEAQLEKSRLLSDRFSAERPKGSFSTLEIQRTEQGDSAMYLCASSLTNRNSYEQYFGPGTRLTVT.

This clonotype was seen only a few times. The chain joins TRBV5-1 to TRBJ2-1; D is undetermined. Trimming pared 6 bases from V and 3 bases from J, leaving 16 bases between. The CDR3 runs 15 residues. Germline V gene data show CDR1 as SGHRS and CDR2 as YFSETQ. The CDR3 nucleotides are TGCGCCAGCACCCTCGCGCGTGGGGACTACAATGAGCAGTTCTTC. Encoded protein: CASTLARGDYNEQFF.

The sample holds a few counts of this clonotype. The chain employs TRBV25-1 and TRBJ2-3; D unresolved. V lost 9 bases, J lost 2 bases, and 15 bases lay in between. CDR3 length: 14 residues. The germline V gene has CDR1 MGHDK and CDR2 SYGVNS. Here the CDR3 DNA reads TGTGCCAGTCGTGCGGAAGATTACACAGATACGCAGTATTTT. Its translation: CASRAEDYTDTQYF.

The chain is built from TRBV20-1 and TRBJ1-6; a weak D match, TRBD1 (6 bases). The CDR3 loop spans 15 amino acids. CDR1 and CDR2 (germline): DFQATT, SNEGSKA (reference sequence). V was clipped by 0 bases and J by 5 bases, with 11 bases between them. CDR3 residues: CSARDPRDNNSPLHF. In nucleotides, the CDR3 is TGCAGTGCTAGAGATCCGCGGGACAATAATTCACCCCTCCACTTT.

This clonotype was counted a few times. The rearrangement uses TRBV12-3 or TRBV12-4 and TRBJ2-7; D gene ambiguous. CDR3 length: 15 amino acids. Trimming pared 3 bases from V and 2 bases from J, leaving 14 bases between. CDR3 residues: CASSFDPAAPYEQYF. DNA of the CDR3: TGTGCCAGCAGTTTTGATCCGGCAGCCCCCTACGAGCAGTACTTC.

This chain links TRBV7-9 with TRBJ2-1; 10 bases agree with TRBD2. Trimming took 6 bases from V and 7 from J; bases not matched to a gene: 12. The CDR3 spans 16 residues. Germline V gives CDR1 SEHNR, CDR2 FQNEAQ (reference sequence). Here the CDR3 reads CASRVPGLAHPNEQFF. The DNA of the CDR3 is TGTGCCAGCAGGGTTCCGGGACTAGCGCACCCGAATGAGCAGTTCTTC.

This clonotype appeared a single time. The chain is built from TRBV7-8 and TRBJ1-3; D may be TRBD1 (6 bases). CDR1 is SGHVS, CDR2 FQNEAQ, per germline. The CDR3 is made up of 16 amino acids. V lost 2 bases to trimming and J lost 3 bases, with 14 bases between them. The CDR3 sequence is CASSLPGQLHGNTIYF. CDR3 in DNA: TGTGCCAGCAGCTTACCCGGACAGTTACATGGAAACACCATATATTTT. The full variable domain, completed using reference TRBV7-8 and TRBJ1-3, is GAGVSQSPRYKVAKRGQDVALRCDPISGHVSLFWYQQALGQGPEFLTYFQNEAQLDKSGLPSDRFFAERPEGSVSTLKIQRTQQEDSAVYLCASSLPGQLHGNTIYFGEGSWLTVV.

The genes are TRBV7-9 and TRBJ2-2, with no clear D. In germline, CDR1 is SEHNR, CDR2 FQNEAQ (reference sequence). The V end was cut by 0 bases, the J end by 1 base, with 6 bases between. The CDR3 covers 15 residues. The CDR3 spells CASSLAAVNTGELFF. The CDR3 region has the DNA TGTGCCAGCAGCTTAGCGGCGGTGAACACCGGGGAGCTGTTTTTT. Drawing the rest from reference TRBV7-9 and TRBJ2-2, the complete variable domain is DTGVSQNPRHKITKRGQNVTFRCDPISEHNRLYWYRQTLGQGPEFLTYFQNEAQLEKSRLLSDRFSAERPKGSFSTLEIQRTEQGDSAMYLCASSLAAVNTGELFFGEGSRLTVL.

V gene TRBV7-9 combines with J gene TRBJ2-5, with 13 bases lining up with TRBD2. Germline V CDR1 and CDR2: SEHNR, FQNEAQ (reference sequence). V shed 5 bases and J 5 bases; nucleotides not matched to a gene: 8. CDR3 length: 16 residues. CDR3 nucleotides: TGTGCCAGCAGCCTAAGGACTAGCGGGAGAGAGGAGACCCAGTACTTC. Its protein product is CASSLRTSGREETQYF.

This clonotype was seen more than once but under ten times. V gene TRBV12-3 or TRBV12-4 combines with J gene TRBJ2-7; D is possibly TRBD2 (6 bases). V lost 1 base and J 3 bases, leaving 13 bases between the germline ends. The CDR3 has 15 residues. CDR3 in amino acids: CASSLGWGLLYEQYF. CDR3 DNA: TGTGCCAGCAGTTTAGGTTGGGGACTCCTCTACGAGCAGTACTTC.

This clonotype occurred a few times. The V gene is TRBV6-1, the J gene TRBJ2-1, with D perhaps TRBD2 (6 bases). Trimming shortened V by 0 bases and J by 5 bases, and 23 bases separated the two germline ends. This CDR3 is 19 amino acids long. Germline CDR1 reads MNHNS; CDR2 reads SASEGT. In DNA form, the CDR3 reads TGTGCCAGCAGTGAAGCGTCCGTCGTTTTCAGCGGGTGGGACAATGAGCAGTTCTTC. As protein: CASSEASVVFSGWDNEQFF.

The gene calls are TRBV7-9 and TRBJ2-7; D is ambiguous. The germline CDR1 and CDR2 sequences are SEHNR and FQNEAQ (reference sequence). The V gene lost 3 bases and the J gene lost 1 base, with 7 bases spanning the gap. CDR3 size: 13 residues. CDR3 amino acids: CASSLVDSYEQYF. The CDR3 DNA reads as TGTGCCAGCAGCTTGGTGGATTCCTACGAGCAGTACTTC. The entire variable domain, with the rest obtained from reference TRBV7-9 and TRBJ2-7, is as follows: DTGVSQNPRHKITKRGQNVTFRCDPISEHNRLYWYRQTLGQGPEFLTYFQNEAQLEKSRLLSDRFSAERPKGSFSTLEIQRTEQGDSAMYLCASSLVDSYEQYFGPGTRLTVT.

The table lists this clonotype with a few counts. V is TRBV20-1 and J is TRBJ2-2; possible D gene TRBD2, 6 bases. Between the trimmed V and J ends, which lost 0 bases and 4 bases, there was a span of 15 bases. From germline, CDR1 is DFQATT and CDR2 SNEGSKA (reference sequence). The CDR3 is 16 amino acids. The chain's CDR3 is CSARDLEGGSTGELFF. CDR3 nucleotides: TGCAGTGCTAGAGATTTGGAGGGCGGTAGCACCGGGGAGCTGTTTTTT.

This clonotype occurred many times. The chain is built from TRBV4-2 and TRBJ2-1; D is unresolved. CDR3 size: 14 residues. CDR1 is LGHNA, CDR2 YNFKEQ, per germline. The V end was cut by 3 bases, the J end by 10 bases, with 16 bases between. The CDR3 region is CASSHDQSGAEQFF. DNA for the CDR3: TGTGCCAGCAGCCACGACCAGAGTGGAGCCGAGCAGTTCTTC.

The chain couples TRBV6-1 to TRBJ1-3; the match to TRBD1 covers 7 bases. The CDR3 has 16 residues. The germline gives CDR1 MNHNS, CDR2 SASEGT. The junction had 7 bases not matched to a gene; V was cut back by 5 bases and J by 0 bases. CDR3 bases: TGTGCCAGCAGTCCAGGGGACAGACTCTCTGGAAACACCATATATTTT. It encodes CASSPGDRLSGNTIYF.

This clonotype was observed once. Written as DNA, the CDR3 is TGTGCCAGCAGCTTCGGTTCGGATTACAATGAGCAGTTCTTC. Its translation is CASSFGSDYNEQFF. The chain joins TRBV11-2 to TRBJ2-1; no clear D gene. From germline, CDR1 is SGHAT and CDR2 FQNNGV. The CDR3 spans 14 residues. The V end was cut by 3 bases, the J end by 4 bases, with 10 bases between.

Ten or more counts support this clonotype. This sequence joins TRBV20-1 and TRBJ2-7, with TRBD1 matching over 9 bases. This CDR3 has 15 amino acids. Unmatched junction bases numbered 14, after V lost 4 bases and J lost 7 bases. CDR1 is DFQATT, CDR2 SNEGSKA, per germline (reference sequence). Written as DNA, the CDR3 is TGCAGTGCTAAACCACCGGACAGGGGTCCGAGTGAGCAGTACTTC. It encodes CSAKPPDRGPSEQYF.

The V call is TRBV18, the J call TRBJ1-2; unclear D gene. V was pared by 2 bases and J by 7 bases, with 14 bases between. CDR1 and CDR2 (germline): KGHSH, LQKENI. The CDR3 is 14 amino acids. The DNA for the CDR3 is TGTGCCAGCTCACCATGGCCCTTGTCGCGTGGCTACACCTTC. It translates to CASSPWPLSRGYTF.

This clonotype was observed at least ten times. The CDR3 loop reads CASSQDWGPLYEQYF. The CDR3 nucleotides read TGCGCCAGCAGCCAAGATTGGGGTCCCCTCTACGAGCAGTACTTC. This chain joins TRBV4-3 and TRBJ2-7; D is undetermined. Trimming stripped 0 bases from V and 3 bases from J, with 12 bases between. The CDR3 totals 15 residues. In germline, CDR1 is LGHNA, CDR2 YSLEER.